This T cell receptor (beta chain) emerged from a study of T cells in localized non-small cell lung cancer. Broader study findings: Heterogeneity stays possible, as sequencing covered only one tumor region. Peak T cell clonality was found in uninvolved adjacent lung, exceeding tumor. Of the top 100 tumor clones, median roughly 55 were in adjacent lung, approximately 28 among its top 100. The study linked higher blood T cell density to longer overall survival.

This clone has only one observation. Its specificity is not known. This CDR3 spans 14 amino acids. The V and J ends lost 7 bases and 7 bases respectively, with 19 bases between them. Germline V CDR1 and CDR2: MNHEY, SVGAGI. Libraries were prepared by immunoSEQ multiplex PCR; TCRdb keeps only in-frame clonotypes and omits some of them. The sample records about 33,000 clones, 75% to 90% being singletons. The V and J genes are TRBV6-5 and TRBJ1-2, with D possibly TRBD1 on 5 matching bases. This clonotype originated in a man aged 35 to 70 with stage I lung adenocarcinoma. Material: peripheral blood, obtained before any cancer treatment. CDR3 loop: CASTLGTSGFGYTF. CDR3 nucleotide sequence: TGTGCCAGCACACTAGGGACCTCGGGTTTTGGCTACACCTTC.